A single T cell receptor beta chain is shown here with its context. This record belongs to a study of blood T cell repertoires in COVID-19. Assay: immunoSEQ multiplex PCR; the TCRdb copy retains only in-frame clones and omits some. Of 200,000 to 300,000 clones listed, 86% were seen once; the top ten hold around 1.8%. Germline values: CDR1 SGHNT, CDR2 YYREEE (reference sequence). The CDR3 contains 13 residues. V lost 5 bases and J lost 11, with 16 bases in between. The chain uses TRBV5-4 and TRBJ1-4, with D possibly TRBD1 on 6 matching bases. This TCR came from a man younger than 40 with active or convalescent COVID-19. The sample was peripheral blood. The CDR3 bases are TGTGCCAGCAGTTTGATGGGGGCGAATAAACTGTTTTTT. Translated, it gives CASSLMGANKLFF.